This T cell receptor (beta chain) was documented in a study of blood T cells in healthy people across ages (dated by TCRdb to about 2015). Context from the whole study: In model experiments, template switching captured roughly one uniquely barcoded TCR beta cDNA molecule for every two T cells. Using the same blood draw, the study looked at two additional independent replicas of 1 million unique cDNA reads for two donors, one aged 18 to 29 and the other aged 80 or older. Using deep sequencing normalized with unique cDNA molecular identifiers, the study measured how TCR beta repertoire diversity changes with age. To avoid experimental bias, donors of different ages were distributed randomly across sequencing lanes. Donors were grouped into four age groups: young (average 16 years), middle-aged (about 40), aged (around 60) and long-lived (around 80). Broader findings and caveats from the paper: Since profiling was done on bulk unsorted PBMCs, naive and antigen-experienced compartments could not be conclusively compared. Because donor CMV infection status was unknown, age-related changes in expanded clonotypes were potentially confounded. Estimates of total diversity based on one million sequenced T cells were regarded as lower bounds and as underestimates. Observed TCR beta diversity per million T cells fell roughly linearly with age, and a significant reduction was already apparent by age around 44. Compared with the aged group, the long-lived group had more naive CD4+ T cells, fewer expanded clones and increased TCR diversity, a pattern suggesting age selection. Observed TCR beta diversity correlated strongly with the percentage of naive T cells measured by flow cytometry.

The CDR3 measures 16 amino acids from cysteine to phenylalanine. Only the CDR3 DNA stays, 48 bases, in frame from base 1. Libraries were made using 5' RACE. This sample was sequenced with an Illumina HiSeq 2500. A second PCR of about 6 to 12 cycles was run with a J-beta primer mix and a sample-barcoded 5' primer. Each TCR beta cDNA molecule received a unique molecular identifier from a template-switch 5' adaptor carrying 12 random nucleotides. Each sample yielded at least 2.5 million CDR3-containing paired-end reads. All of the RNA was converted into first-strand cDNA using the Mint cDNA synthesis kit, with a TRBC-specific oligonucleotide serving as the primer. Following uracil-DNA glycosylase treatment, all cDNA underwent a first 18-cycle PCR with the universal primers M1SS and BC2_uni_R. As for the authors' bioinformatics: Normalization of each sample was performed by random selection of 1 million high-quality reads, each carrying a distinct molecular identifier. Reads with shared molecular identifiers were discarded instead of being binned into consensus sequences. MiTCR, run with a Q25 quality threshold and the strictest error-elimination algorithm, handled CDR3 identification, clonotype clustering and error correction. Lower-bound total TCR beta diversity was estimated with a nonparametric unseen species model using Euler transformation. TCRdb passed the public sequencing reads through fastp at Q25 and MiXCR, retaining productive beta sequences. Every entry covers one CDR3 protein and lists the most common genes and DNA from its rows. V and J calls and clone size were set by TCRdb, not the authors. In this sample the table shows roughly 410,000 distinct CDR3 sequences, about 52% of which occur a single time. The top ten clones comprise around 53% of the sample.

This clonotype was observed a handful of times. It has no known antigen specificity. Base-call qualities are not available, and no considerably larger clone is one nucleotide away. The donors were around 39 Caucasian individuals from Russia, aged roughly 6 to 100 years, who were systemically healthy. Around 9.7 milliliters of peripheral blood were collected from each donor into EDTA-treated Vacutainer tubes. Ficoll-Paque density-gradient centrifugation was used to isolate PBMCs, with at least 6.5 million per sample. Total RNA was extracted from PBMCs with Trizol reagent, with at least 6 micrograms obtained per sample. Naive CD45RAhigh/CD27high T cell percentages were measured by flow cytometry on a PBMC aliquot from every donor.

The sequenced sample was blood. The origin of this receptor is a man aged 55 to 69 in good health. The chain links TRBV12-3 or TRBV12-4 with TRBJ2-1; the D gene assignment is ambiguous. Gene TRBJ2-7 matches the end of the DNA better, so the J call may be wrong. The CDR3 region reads CASSFLRWVSYNEQYF. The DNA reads TGTGCCAGCAGTTTTTTAAGATGGGTGTCCTACAATGAGCAGTACTTC.